What follows is one T cell receptor beta chain and its context. Per the authors' pipeline: Amplification with reference gene primers provided the estimates of nucleated cell counts. Generated by immunoSEQ multiplex PCR, the TCRdb table keeps only in-frame clones and is missing some. The V and J calls and clone size were taken over from that table, and D and trimming were inferred from the DNA. The sample has 70,000 or so clones; around 87% are singletons. The sample originates from a study of blood T cell repertoires in COVID-19. Overall study: Collection of acute and convalescent COVID-19 samples took place in the United States, Italy and Spain. In each case, the material was cDNA or gDNA derived from T cells, B-cell-depleted T cells, or PBMCs.

CDR1 is SGHKS, CDR2 YYEKEE, per germline (reference sequence). The CDR3 totals 13 residues. Trimming cost V 1 base and J 7 bases, with 11 bases left between them. The chain couples TRBV5-5 to TRBJ1-2; TRBD1 might be the D (5 bases). The receptor was derived from a man between 45 and 60 years old with active COVID-19. The sample comprised peripheral blood. In DNA, the CDR3 is TGTGCCAGCAGCTTGTCGGGGGAAGGTGGCTACACCTTC. Translation: CASSLSGEGGYTF. Complete variable domain (other parts from reference TRBV5-5 and TRBJ1-2): DAGVTQSPTHLIKTRGQQVTLRCSPISGHKSVSWYQQVLGQGPQFIFQYYEKEERGRGNFPDRFSARQFPNYSSELNVNALLLGDSALYLCASSLSGEGGYTFGSGTRLTVV.